These 5 T cell receptor beta chains originate from one sample sequenced in a study of control samples from healthy donors and cancer patients. Assay used: immunoSEQ multiplex PCR; TCRdb lists only in-frame clones, some missing. This table holds some 160,000 clones, around 90% found once. Sequenced sample: blood. The receptors come from a man aged 30 to 39 in good health.

V and J are TRBV4-1 and TRBJ2-1, with D uncertain. The germline V and J ends were trimmed by 1 base and 1 base, with 11 bases remaining between them. The CDR3 runs to 16 residues. CDR1 MGHRA and CDR2 YSYEKL come from the germline V gene. The chain's CDR3 is CASSQVGRTSYNEQFF. The CDR3 nucleotides are TGCGCCAGCAGCCAAGTCGGCCGAACGTCCTACAATGAGCAGTTCTTC.

The V call is TRBV7-8, the J call TRBJ2-7, with 11 bases aligning to TRBD2. The CDR3 loop spans 17 amino acids. V trimming: 6 bases; J trimming: 2 bases; junction bases outside the gene matches: 12. Germline lookup yields CDR1 SGHVS and CDR2 FQNEAQ. The CDR3 DNA sequence: TGTGCCAGCAGTTTTGATACTAGCGGGAGCCTCACCTACGAGCAGTACTTC. Its protein product is CASSFDTSGSLTYEQYF. The variable domain in full, completed from reference TRBV7-8 and TRBJ2-7, reads GAGVSQSPRYKVAKRGQDVALRCDPISGHVSLFWYQQALGQGPEFLTYFQNEAQLDKSGLPSDRFFAERPEGSVSTLKIQRTQQEDSAVYLCASSFDTSGSLTYEQYFGPGTRLTVT.

The rearrangement joins TRBV7-2 to TRBJ2-7; 9 nucleotides agree with TRBD1. Trimming cost V 3 bases and J 6 bases; bases outside gene matches: 9. From germline, CDR1 is SGHTA and CDR2 FQGNSA. This CDR3 region has 15 residues. In DNA, the CDR3 is TGTGCCAGCAGCTTGGGACAGGGAGGTTTTCGCGAGCAGTACTTC. Translating it yields CASSLGQGGFREQYF.

This rearrangement joins TRBV5-4 to TRBJ2-7; 10 nucleotides match TRBD2. The CDR3 consists of 15 residues. The junction had 9 bases not matched to a gene; V was cut back by 2 bases and J by 7 bases. The germline gives CDR1 SGHNT, CDR2 YYREEE (reference sequence). CDR3 region: CASSLLAGLEGEQYF. Here the CDR3 DNA reads TGTGCCAGCAGCTTACTAGCGGGGTTGGAGGGGGAGCAGTACTTC. Looking up the rest from reference TRBV5-4 and TRBJ2-7 gives the full variable domain: ETGVTQSPTHLIKTRGQQVTLRCSSQSGHNTVSWYQQALGQGPQFIFQYYREEENGRGNFPPRFSGLQFPNYSSELNVNALELDDSALYLCASSLLAGLEGEQYFGPGTRLTVT.

The chain uses TRBV7-2 and TRBJ1-4; 8 bases agree with TRBD1. The germline V gene encodes CDR1 SGHTA and CDR2 FQGNSA. The CDR3 extends over 15 amino acids. V trimming: 5 bases; J trimming: 8 bases; junction bases outside the gene matches: 10. The chain's CDR3 is CASSTQGAAGEKLFF. The CDR3 DNA follows: TGTGCCAGCAGCACCCAGGGGGCGGCGGGAGAAAAACTGTTTTTT.